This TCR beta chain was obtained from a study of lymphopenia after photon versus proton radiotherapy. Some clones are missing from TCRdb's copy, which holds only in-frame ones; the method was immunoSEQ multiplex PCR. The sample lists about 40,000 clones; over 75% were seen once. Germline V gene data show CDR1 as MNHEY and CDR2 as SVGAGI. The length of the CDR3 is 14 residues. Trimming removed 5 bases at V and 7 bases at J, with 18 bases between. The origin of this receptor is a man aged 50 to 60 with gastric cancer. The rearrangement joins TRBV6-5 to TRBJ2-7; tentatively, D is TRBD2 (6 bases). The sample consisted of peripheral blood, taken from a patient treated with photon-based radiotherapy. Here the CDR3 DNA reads TGTGCCAGCAGTCCAAACGGAGGGTGGGGAGAGCAGTACTTC. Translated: CASSPNGGWGEQYF.